These T cell receptor beta chains were read from a single sample in a study of blood T cell repertoires in COVID-19. Measured with immunoSEQ multiplex PCR; TCRdb has only the in-frame clones, and not every one. The sample shows roughly 270,000 clones, approximately 85% of them seen only once. Sequenced material: peripheral blood. Source of these receptors: a man aged 50 to 60 with active or convalescent COVID-19. Each CDR3 is given with its conserved first and last residue. Each record gives: D gene, V gene, clone size, J gene, CDR3 protein, CDR3 DNA. D genes are given only for firm matches. A row's size may be missing; if present it is once, few, many or a size class.

NA,TRBV6-5,NA,TRBJ1-5,CASVADKNQPQHF,TGTGCCAGCGTTGCGGACAAAAATCAGCCCCAGCATTTT
NA,TRBV5-1,NA,TRBJ2-2,CASRGRVESGELFF,TGCGCCAGCAGGGGTCGAGTGGAGAGCGGGGAGCTGTTTTTT
TRBD2,TRBV7-2,few,TRBJ2-1,CASSLGGLAGGLAHNEQFF,TGTGCCAGCAGCTTAGGGGGACTAGCGGGAGGATTGGCCCACAATGAGCAGTTCTTC
NA,TRBV6-5,NA,TRBJ2-7,CASRADYQQYF,TGTGCCAGCAGGGCCGACTACCAGCAGTACTTC
TRBD1,TRBV18,NA,TRBJ1-1,CASSPFGTGGTEAFF,TGTGCCAGCTCACCTTTCGGGACAGGGGGGACTGAAGCTTTCTTT
TRBD1,TRBV12-5,NA,TRBJ1-2,CASGLGQGSGYTF,TGTGCTAGTGGTCTGGGACAGGGGTCGGGCTACACCTTC
NA,TRBV6-5,once,TRBJ1-2,CASSINQGYGYTF,TGTGCCAGCAGCATCAACCAGGGCTATGGCTACACCTTC
TRBD2,TRBV2,NA,TRBJ2-7,CASSRESPLVSYEQYF,TGTGCCAGCTCGCGGGAGAGCCCTTTAGTCTCCTACGAGCAGTACTTC
NA,TRBV10-3,NA,TRBJ1-1,CAISNTGFGTEAFF,TGTGCCATCAGTAATACAGGGTTTGGCACTGAAGCTTTCTTT
TRBD1,TRBV4-1,NA,TRBJ1-2,CASSPTEGAYSYGYTF,TGCGCCAGCAGCCCGACCGAGGGGGCCTATAGCTATGGCTACACCTTC
TRBD2,TRBV5-6,NA,TRBJ2-2,CASSLGLTYTGELFF,TGTGCCAGCAGCCTGGGACTAACCTACACCGGGGAGCTGTTTTTT
TRBD1,TRBV10-3,few,TRBJ2-2,CAISASGGHTGELFF,TGTGCCATCAGTGCGTCAGGGGGCCACACCGGGGAGCTGTTTTTT
TRBD1,TRBV7-6,NA,TRBJ1-4,CASSLGQAYNEKLFF,TGTGCCAGCAGCTTGGGACAGGCCTATAATGAAAAACTGTTTTTT
NA,TRBV7-2,once,TRBJ2-3,CASSRGLVTDTQYF,TGTGCCAGCAGCCGGGGACTTGTCACAGATACGCAGTATTTT
TRBD1,TRBV9,NA,TRBJ2-5,CASSPGTAQETQYF,TGTGCCAGCAGCCCAGGGACAGCCCAAGAGACCCAGTACTTC
NA,TRBV7-7,NA,TRBJ2-7,CASSATEGSEQYF,TGTGCTAGCAGCGCGACCGAGGGATCCGAGCAGTACTTC
TRBD1,TRBV5-1,NA,TRBJ1-1,CASSLQGQGALGNTEAFF,TGCGCCAGCAGCTTGCAGGGACAGGGGGCATTGGGGAACACTGAAGCTTTCTTT
TRBD1,TRBV6-4,once,TRBJ2-7,CASSGRTGAGDF,TGTGCCAGCAGTGGTAGGACAGGGGCCGGTGACTTC
NA,TRBV5-5,NA,TRBJ2-7,CASRAGLPPLYEQYF,TGTGCCAGCAGAGCGGGCCTCCCCCCTCTCTACGAGCAGTACTTC
TRBD2,TRBV29-1,NA,TRBJ2-1,CSARRLAGGNNEQFF,TGCAGCGCTCGGCGACTAGCGGGAGGTAACAATGAGCAGTTCTTC
NA,TRBV19,NA,TRBJ2-2,CASRGPINTGELFF,TGTGCCAGTAGGGGGCCCATAAACACCGGGGAGCTGTTTTTT
TRBD1,TRBV10-3,NA,TRBJ1-2,CATRTGQVSGYTF,TGTGCCACCCGGACAGGGCAGGTCTCCGGCTACACCTTC
TRBD2,TRBV30,NA,TRBJ2-1,CAWTLAALGNEQFF,TGTGCCTGGACACTAGCGGCCCTAGGGAATGAGCAGTTCTTC
NA,TRBV6-1,NA,TRBJ1-5,CASSEVRGQPQHF,TGTGCCAGCAGTGAAGTTCGAGGGCAGCCCCAGCATTTT
NA,TRBV4-1,NA,TRBJ1-4,CASSLREPTNEKLFF,TGCGCCAGCAGCCTCAGGGAACCAACTAATGAAAAACTGTTTTTT
NA,TRBV18,NA,TRBJ2-7,CASSPGTITTYEQYF,TGTGCCAGCTCACCCGGGACAATAACTACCTACGAGCAGTACTTC
NA,TRBV7-6,NA,TRBJ2-1,CASSLIAGWDNEQFF,TGTGCCAGCAGCTTAATAGCCGGGTGGGACAATGAGCAGTTCTTC
NA,TRBV6-5,once,TRBJ2-5,CASSYRQGSVQTQYF,TGTGCCAGCAGTTACAGGCAGGGGAGTGTACAGACCCAGTACTTC
NA,TRBV9,NA,TRBJ2-2,CASSVESTGELFF,TGTGCCAGCAGCGTAGAGAGCACCGGGGAGCTGTTTTTT
NA,TRBV19,few,TRBJ1-6,CASSPQTGNSPLHF,TGTGCCAGTAGTCCTCAAACGGGGAATTCACCCCTCCACTTT
TRBD2,TRBV5-1,once,TRBJ2-1,CASSFRTSRDEQFF,TGCGCCAGCAGCTTTCGGACTAGCAGGGATGAGCAGTTCTTC
NA,TRBV19,few,TRBJ1-5,CASSIEGTRSQPQHF,TGTGCCAGTAGTATTGAGGGAACCCGAAGCCAGCCCCAGCATTTT
NA,TRBV5-6,NA,TRBJ2-7,CASTQGRVAYEQYF,TGTGCCAGCACCCAGGGGCGTGTAGCCTACGAGCAGTACTTC
TRBD2,TRBV27,once,TRBJ2-5,CASSLWGTSGHQETQYF,TGTGCCAGCAGTTTATGGGGGACTAGCGGGCATCAAGAGACCCAGTACTTC
TRBD2,TRBV14,once,TRBJ2-7,CASSQERAGPNSYEQYF,TGTGCCAGCAGCCAAGAACGAGCGGGACCTAACTCCTACGAGCAGTACTTC
NA,TRBV2,few,TRBJ1-1,CASSEGLGRPGTEAFF,TGTGCCAGCAGTGAAGGGTTGGGCCGACCAGGAACTGAAGCTTTCTTT
TRBD1,TRBV2,NA,TRBJ1-4,CASSESGTVNEKLFF,TGTGCCAGCAGTGAATCGGGGACAGTTAATGAAAAACTGTTTTTT
NA,TRBV11-2,NA,TRBJ2-1,CASSSLSSYNEQFF,TGTGCCAGCAGCTCCTTGAGCTCCTACAATGAGCAGTTCTTC
TRBD2,TRBV19,NA,TRBJ2-5,CASSIHGRETQYF,TGTGCCAGTAGTATACACGGGAGGGAGACCCAGTACTTC
NA,TRBV28,NA,TRBJ1-5,CASSSQGYSNQPQHF,TGTGCCAGCAGTTCACAGGGATATAGCAATCAGCCCCAGCATTTT
TRBD2,TRBV4-1,NA,TRBJ2-7,CASSPPLAGGQEQYF,TGCGCCAGCAGCCCCCCGCTAGCGGGAGGTCAAGAGCAGTACTTC
NA,TRBV19,NA,TRBJ1-2,CASSIDPGGANYGYTF,TGTGCCAGTAGTATAGATCCTGGAGGAGCTAACTATGGCTACACCTTC
NA,TRBV6-6,NA,TRBJ1-6,CASSSAGISYNSPLHF,TGTGCCAGCAGTTCTGCAGGGATCTCCTATAATTCACCCCTCCACTTT
NA,TRBV7-9,NA,TRBJ1-1,CASSAVPTEAFF,TGTGCCAGCAGCGCGGTCCCCACTGAAGCTTTCTTT
TRBD1,TRBV19,few,TRBJ1-5,CASSSDRGNQPQHF,TGTGCCAGTAGTAGCGACAGGGGGAATCAGCCCCAGCATTTT
NA,TRBV27,NA,TRBJ2-1,CASQWASSNEQFF,TGTGCCAGTCAGTGGGCCTCCTCGAATGAGCAGTTCTTC
TRBD1,TRBV25-1,NA,TRBJ1-2,CASSVNKGQGGKAYGYTF,TGTGCCAGCAGTGTAAATAAGGGACAGGGAGGTAAAGCCTATGGCTACACCTTC
NA,TRBV7-3,once,TRBJ2-3,CASSLRAADTDTQYF,TGTGCCAGCAGCTTAAGAGCGGCTGACACAGATACGCAGTATTTT
NA,TRBV2,few,TRBJ2-7,CASSGQYEQYF,TGTGCCAGCAGCGGACAGTACGAGCAGTACTTC
NA,TRBV11-2,few,TRBJ2-1,CASSRDGGRQFF,TGTGCCAGCAGCCGGGACGGGGGTCGTCAGTTCTTC
NA,TRBV7-2,NA,TRBJ2-5,CASSLGGTQYF,TGTGCCAGCAGCTTAGGAGGGACCCAGTACTTC
TRBD1,TRBV28,NA,TRBJ2-7,CASSLGTGSTYEQYF,TGTGCCAGCAGTTTAGGGACAGGTTCAACCTACGAGCAGTACTTC